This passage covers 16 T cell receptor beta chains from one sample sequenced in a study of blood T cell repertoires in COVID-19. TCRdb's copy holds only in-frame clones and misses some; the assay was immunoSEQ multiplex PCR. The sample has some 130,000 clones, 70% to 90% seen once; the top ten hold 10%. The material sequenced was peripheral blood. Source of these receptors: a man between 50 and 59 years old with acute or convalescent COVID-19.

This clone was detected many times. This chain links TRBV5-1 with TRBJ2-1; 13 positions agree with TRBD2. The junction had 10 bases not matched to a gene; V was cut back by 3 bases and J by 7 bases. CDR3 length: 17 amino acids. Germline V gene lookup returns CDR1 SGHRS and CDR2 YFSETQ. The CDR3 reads CASSWGTSGTHANEQFF. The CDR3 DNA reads TGCGCCAGCAGCTGGGGGACTAGCGGGACTCATGCAAATGAGCAGTTCTTC.

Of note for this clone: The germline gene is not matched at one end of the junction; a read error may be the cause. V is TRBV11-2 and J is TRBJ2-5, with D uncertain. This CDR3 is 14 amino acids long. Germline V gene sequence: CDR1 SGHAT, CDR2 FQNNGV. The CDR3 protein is CASSVDLGQETQYF. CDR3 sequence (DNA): TGTGCCAGCAGCGTAGACCTAGGTCAAGAGACCCAGTACTTC.

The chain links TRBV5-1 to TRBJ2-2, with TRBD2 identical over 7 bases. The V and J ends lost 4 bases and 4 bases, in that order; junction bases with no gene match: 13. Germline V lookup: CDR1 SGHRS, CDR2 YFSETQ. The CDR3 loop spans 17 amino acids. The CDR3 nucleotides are TGCGCCAGCAGCCCCGTCTCGAGCGGGACGGGCACCGGGGAGCTGTTTTTT. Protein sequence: CASSPVSSGTGTGELFF.

CDR3 DNA sequence: TGTGCCAGCAGCCGGGACACTTATGGCTACACCTTC. It translates to CASSRDTYGYTF. The chain combines TRBV5-5 with TRBJ1-2; the D gene is possibly TRBD1 (6 bases). V gave up 4 bases and J gave up 5 bases, with 9 bases separating them. The CDR3 loop spans 12 amino acids. From germline, CDR1 is SGHKS and CDR2 YYEKEE (reference sequence).

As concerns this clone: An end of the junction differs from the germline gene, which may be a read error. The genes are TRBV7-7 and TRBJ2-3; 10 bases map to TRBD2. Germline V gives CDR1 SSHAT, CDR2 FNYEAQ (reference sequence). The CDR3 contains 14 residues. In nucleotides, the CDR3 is TGTGCTAGCAGCCCGCTAGCGGGGGAGGATACGCAGTATTTT. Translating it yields CASSPLAGEDTQYF.

The CDR3 region is CASSPNLAGASYEQYF. CDR3 in DNA: TGTGCCAGCTCACCAAATCTAGCGGGCGCCTCCTACGAGCAGTACTTC. The rearrangement links TRBV18 to TRBJ2-7; the match to TRBD2 covers 8 bases. The V gene's germline CDR1 is KGHSH and CDR2 LQKENI. The length of the CDR3 is 16 residues. The V gene end was trimmed by 2 bases and the J gene end by 0 bases; junction bases not matched to a gene: 6. The entire variable domain, with the rest obtained from reference TRBV18 and TRBJ2-7, is as follows: NAGVMQNPRHLVRRRGQEARLRCSPMKGHSHVYWYRQLPEEGLKFMVYLQKENIIDESGMPKERFSAEFPKEGPSILRIQQVVRGDSAAYFCASSPNLAGASYEQYFGPGTRLTVT.

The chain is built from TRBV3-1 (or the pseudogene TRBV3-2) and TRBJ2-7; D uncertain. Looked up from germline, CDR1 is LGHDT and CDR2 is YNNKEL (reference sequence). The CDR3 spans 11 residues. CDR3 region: CATAQSNEQYF. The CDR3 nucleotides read TGTGCTACTGCCCAAAGCAACGAGCAGTACTTC.

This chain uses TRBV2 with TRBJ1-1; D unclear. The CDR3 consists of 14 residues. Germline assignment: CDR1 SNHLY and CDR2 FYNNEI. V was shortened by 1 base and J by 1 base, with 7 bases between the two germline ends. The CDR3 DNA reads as TGTGCCAGCAGTGAAGTTCGTAGGAACACTGAAGCTTTCTTT. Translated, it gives CASSEVRRNTEAFF.

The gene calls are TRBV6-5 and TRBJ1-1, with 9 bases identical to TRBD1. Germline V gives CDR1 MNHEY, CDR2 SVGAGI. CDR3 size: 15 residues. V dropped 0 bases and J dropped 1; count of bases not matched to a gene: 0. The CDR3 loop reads CASSYSGQGNTEAFF. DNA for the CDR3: TGTGCCAGCAGTTACTCGGGACAGGGGAACACTGAAGCTTTCTTT.

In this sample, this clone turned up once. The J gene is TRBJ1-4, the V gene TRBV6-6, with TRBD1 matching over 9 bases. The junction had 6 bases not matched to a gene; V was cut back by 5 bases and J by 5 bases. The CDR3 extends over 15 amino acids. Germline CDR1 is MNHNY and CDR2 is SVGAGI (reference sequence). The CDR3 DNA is TGTGCCAGCAGTCCTCGAGGACAGGGGAATGAAAAACTGTTTTTT. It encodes CASSPRGQGNEKLFF.

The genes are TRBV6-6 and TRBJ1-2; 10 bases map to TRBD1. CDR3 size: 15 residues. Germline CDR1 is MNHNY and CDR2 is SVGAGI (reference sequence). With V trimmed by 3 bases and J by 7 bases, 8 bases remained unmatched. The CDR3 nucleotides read TGTGCCAGCAGTTATAACACCGGGACAGGGGTTGGCTACACCTTC. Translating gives CASSYNTGTGVGYTF.

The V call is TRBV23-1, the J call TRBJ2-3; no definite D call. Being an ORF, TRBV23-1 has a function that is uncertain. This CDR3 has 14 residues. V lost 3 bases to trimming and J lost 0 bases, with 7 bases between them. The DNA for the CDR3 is TGCGCCAGCAGTCACCGGGTAAGCACAGATACGCAGTATTTT. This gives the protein CASSHRVSTDTQYF.

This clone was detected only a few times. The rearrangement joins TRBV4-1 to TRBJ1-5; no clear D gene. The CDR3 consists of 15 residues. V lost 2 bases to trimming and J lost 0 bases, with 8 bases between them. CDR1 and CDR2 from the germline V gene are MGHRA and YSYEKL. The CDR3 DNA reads TGCGCCAGCAGCCAATACGGTGATAGCAATCAGCCCCAGCATTTT. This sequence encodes CASSQYGDSNQPQHF.

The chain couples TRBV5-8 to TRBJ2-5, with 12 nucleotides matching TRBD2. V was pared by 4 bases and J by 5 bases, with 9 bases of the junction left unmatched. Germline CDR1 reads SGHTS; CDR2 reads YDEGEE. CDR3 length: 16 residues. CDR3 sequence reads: CASSPRLAGVQETQYF. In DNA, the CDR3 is TGTGCCAGCAGCCCTAGACTAGCGGGAGTGCAGGAGACCCAGTACTTC.

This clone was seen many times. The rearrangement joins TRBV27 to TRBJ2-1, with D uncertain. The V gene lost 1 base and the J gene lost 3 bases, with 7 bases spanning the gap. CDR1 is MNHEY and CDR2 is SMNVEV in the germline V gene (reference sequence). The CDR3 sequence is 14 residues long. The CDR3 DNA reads TGTGCCAGCAGTTTATTTGGAGACTACAATGAGCAGTTCTTC. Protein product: CASSLFGDYNEQFF.

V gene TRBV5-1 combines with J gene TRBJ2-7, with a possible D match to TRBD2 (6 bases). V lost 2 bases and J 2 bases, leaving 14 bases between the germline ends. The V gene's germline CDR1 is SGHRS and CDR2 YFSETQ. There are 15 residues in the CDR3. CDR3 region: CASSLGGSDTYEQYF. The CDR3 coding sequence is TGCGCCAGCAGCTTAGGAGGGTCGGATACCTACGAGCAGTACTTC.